This T cell receptor beta chain emerged from a study of T-cell memory formation after mild COVID-19. Looking at the study overall: There were largely donor-specific TCR clusters. General study findings and limits: Prior to infection, memory already included some responding clones, suggesting cross-reactive memory joined. Later expanders leaned toward CD4+, whereas clones contracting from day 15 to 85 were balanced CD4/CD8.

5'RACE with constant-segment primers yielded barcoded, UMI-tagged TCR alpha and TCR beta cDNA libraries. TCRdb reprocessed the 5' RACE reads with MiXCR, giving one entry per CDR3 protein. Of 190,000 or so distinct CDR3 sequences detected, around 21% appear once; the ten largest clones hold more than 20%. CDR1 is KGHDR, CDR2 SFDVKD, per germline. This CDR3 has 14 amino acids. With 4 bases removed from V and 5 bases from J, the gap between germline ends came to 10 bases. This clonotype was counted between two and nine times. Its target is not known. Material for sequencing was PBMCs or a T cell subset sorted from them (not recorded which). J is TRBJ2-2 and V is TRBV24-1; D gene ambiguous. This receptor was identified in an adult woman who had mild COVID-19 (a few samples of this study predate the infection). Cell type and time point are not known. The chain's CDR3 is CATSDLTDTGELFF. For the CDR3, the DNA is TGTGCCACCAGTGACTTGACCGATACCGGGGAGCTGTTTTTT.